A selection of T cell receptor beta chains follows, all from one sample in a study of monozygotic twins with inflammatory bowel disease. TCRdb reprocessed the 5' RACE reads, keeping one entry per CDR3 protein, no DNA. In total, the table holds approximately 330,000 distinct CDR3 sequences. Sequenced material: blood. The receptors here all came from a human donor with ulcerative colitis or Crohn's disease, or a healthy co-twin of an affected twin (not recorded which). CDR3s include the opening cysteine and the closing phenylalanine or tryptophan.

TRBJ1-3 TRBV5-5 CASSFSGTGGPSGNTVYF
TRBJ1-3 TRBV3-1 CASSQLTWASGNTIYF
TRBJ2-2 TRBV5-1 CASRVGGELFF
TRBJ2-1 TRBV7-9 CASSSTSAFNNEQFF
TRBJ1-1 TRBV10-3 CAISEGGEGYTEAFF
TRBJ2-1 TRBV20-1 CSASSDSDNEQFF
TRBJ2-5 TRBV7-9 CASSLSVVETQYF
TRBJ2-7 TRBV29-1 CSVNDRTYEQYF
TRBJ2-7 TRBV7-9 CASSLATYEQYF
TRBJ2-5 TRBV2 CASSVNQETQYF
TRBJ2-6 TRBV5-6 CASSLDRGYSGANVLTF
TRBJ2-7 TRBV4-1 CASSQDGQGAIYEQYF
TRBJ2-2 TRBV7-9 CASTRAATGGELFF
TRBJ1-5 TRBV10-3 CAIRGEGNQPQHF
TRBJ2-3 TRBV7-2 CASSLLGQSTDTQYF